This T cell receptor (beta chain) appears in the sequencing data of a study of shared clonotypes between healthy human individuals. V was trimmed by 0 bases and J by 6 bases, leaving 12 bases between them. CDR1 and CDR2 from the germline V gene are LGHNA and YSLEER. This CDR3 is built from 15 residues. The protocol was immunoSEQ multiplex PCR, while the TCRdb copy is restricted to in-frame clones and leaves out a portion. There are hundreds of thousands of clones in the sample; 79% occur only once, and about 12% lies in the top ten. This rearrangement joins TRBV4-3 to TRBJ2-1; D is uncertain. Sequencing was carried out using PBMCs. The receptor's source is a woman aged 40-49 years in good health. Some clones in this sample may be carry-over from other donors' samples. For the CDR3, the DNA is TGCGCCAGCAGCCAAGAGCGGCGTACAAGCAATGAGCAGTTCTTC. Protein product: CASSQERRTSNEQFF.